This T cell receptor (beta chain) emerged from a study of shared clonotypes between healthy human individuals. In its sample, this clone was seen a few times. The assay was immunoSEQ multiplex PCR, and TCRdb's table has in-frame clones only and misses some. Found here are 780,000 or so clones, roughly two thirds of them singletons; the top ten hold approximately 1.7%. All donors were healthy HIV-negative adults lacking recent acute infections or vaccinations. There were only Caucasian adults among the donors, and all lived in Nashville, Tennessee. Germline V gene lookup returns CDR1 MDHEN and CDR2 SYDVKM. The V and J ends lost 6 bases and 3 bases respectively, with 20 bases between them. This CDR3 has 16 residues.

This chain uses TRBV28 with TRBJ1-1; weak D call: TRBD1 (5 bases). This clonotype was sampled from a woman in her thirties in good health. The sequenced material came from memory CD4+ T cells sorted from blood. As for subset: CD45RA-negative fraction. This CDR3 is CASSPASAGGYTEAFF. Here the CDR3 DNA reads TGTGCCAGCAGCCCGGCCTCGGCTGGGGGTTACACTGAAGCTTTCTTT.